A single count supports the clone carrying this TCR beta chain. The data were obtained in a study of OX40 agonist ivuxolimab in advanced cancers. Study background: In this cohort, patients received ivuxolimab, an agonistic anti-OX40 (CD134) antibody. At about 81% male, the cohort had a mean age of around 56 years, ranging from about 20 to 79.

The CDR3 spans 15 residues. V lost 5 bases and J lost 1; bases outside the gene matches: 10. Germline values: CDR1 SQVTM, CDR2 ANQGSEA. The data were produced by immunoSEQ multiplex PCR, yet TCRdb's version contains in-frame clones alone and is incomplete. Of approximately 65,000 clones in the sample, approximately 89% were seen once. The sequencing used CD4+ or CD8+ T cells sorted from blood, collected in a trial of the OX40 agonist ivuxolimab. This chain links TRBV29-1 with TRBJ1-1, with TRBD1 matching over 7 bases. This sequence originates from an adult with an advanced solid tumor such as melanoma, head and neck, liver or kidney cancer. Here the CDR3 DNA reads TGCAGCGTTCTACCGACAGGGTCCACGAACACTGAAGCTTTCTTT. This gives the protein CSVLPTGSTNTEAFF. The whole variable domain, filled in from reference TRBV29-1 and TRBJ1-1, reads SAVISQKPSRDICQRGTSLTIQCQVDSQVTMMFWYRQQPGQSLTLIATANQGSEATYESGFVIDKFPISRPNLTFSTLTVSNMSPEDSSIYLCSVLPTGSTNTEAFFGQGTRLTVV.